A selection of T cell receptor beta chains follows, all from one sample in a study of regulatory T cells in long-lasting Graves disease. TCRdb reprocessed the multiplex PCR reads via MiXCR and lists one record per CDR3 protein. The sample lists 520,000 or so distinct CDR3 sequences; about 12% were seen once. This sample was shared with a second study, whose subject was T cells in Graves' hyperthyroidism and ophthalmopathy.

The sequencing used peripheral blood mononuclear cells (PBMCs), collected at new diagnosis, from a patient treated with antithyroid drugs. All receptors derive from a woman aged 30 to 39 with Graves disease. CDR3s include the opening cysteine and the closing phenylalanine or tryptophan. A D gene is named only where the DNA matches it firmly. Where a row states a size, it is once, few, many or the class of an expanded clone; other rows omit it.

D,size,J,V,DNA,CDR3
TRBD1,many,TRBJ1-2,TRBV20-1,TGCAGTGCTAGAGATCGTCAGGGGGGTATCTATGGCTACACCTTC,CSARDRQGGIYGYTF
TRBD1,many,TRBJ1-2,TRBV18,TGTGCCAGCTCACCCGGACAGGGAGGCTATGGCTACACCTTC,CASSPGQGGYGYTF
TRBD1,many,TRBJ1-1,TRBV20-1,TGCAGTGCTTCCCGGGACAGGAACACTGAAGCTTTCTTT,CSASRDRNTEAFF
-,many,TRBJ1-3,TRBV15,TGTGCCACCGGTTCCATCTCTGGAAACACCATATATTTT,CATGSISGNTIYF
TRBD2,many,TRBJ2-3,TRBV7-6,TGTGCCAGCAGCTTAGGAGCGGGAGGAATAACTAGCACAGATACGCAGTATTTT,CASSLGAGGITSTDTQYF
-,many,TRBJ1-4,TRBV6-5,TGTGCCAGCAGTTACCCCCCCACGGGTGAAAAACTGTTTTTT,CASSYPPTGEKLFF
TRBD2,many,TRBJ2-1,TRBV27,TGTGCCACAGGACTAGCGGGAGAAAGTAGGGAGTTCTTC,CATGLAGESREFF
-,-,TRBJ2-1,TRBV28,TGTGCCAGCTCCCCGACCGGCGGAATCGATGAGCAGTTCTTC,CASSPTGGIDEQFF
TRBD1,many,TRBJ1-5,TRBV6-2/TRBV6-3,TGTGCCAGCAGCAACGGACAGGAGAATCAGCCCCAGCATTTT,CASSNGQENQPQHF
-,many,TRBJ1-1,TRBV20-1,TGCAGTGCCGACCACGCGGAGGGATCCTCTGAAGCTTTCTTT,CSADHAEGSSEAFF
TRBD2,few,TRBJ2-5,TRBV5-1,TGCGCCAGCAGCTCCCAACCGGGGGGAGAGACCCAGTACTTC,CASSSQPGGETQYF
TRBD2,many,TRBJ2-1,TRBV11-2,TGTGCCAGCAGCAAGCGACCATTGGGACTAGAGGGCAATGAGCAGTCCTTC,CASSKRPLGLEGNEQSF
-,many,TRBJ2-3,TRBV7-2,TGTGCCAGCATCCCTCCCGGGACCAAGGGTAGGCAGTATTTT,CASIPPGTKGRQYF
TRBD2,many,TRBJ2-1,TRBV7-9,TGTGCCAGCAGCTTACAGGGACTAAGCTCCTACAATGAGCAGTTCTTC,CASSLQGLSSYNEQFF
-,-,TRBJ2-3,TRBV7-3,TGTGCCAGCAGCCAAACCCGGGGGACGACAGATACGCAGTATTTT,CASSQTRGTTDTQYF
TRBD2,-,TRBJ2-3,TRBV2,TGTGCCAGCAGCCGAGGGTTGGTGTCTAGCGGGAGTGAAGCGCAGTATTTT,CASSRGLVSSGSEAQYF
-,few,TRBJ2-5,TRBV11-3,TGTGCCAGCAGCTTAACTGGGGACTCTCTCGATGAGCAGCTCTTC,CASSLTGDSLDEQLF
TRBD1,many,TRBJ1-5,TRBV20-1,TGCAGTGCTAGGGGGACAGGGGGCTTACAGCCCCAGCATTTT,CSARGTGGLQPQHF
-,many,TRBJ1-4,TRBV5-1,TGCGCCAGCAGCTTGGGGGACCCGGAGAATGAAAAACTGTTTTTT,CASSLGDPENEKLFF
TRBD2,-,TRBJ2-3,TRBV5-1,TGCGCCAGCAGCTTGGGCGGGACTAGCGGGGTCGATACGCAGTATTTT,CASSLGGTSGVDTQYF
-,few,TRBJ2-2,TRBV7-2,TGTGCCAGCAGCTTCAGCAGGGTTGCCACCGGGGAGCTGTTTTTT,CASSFSRVATGELFF
-,-,TRBJ1-6,TRBV27,TGTGCCAGCAGCCAGGGTCCGGATTCACCCCTCCACTTT,CASSQGPDSPLHF
-,-,TRBJ1-1,TRBV14,TGTGCCAGCAGCCCCCCCAGCAGGGCCGGAGAAGCTTTCTTT,CASSPPSRAGEAFF
TRBD2,many,TRBJ2-3,TRBV6-2/TRBV6-3,TGTGCCAGCAGTTTGCGGGAGGGCACAGATACGCAGTATTTT,CASSLREGTDTQYF
-,-,TRBJ2-1,TRBV7-3,TGTGCCAGCAGCTTATCGGACAGCAGGGAGCAGTTCTTC,CASSLSDSREQFF
-,few,TRBJ2-3,TRBV6-1,TGTGCCAGCAAACTGTCTTCTGTATGGGGCACAGATACGCAGTATTTT,CASKLSSVWGTDTQYF
-,-,TRBJ1-3,TRBV5-4,TGTGCCAGCAGCTTGGGGGCGCAGGGACCTGGAAACACCATATATTTT,CASSLGAQGPGNTIYF